This TCR beta chain was sequenced in a study of blood T cell repertoires in COVID-19. Study overall: T cells, B-cell-depleted T cells, or PBMCs provided the cDNA or gDNA that served as material.

The CDR3 sequence is 14 residues long. V shed 6 bases, J shed 4 bases, and the junction held 7 bases outside the gene matches. Germline CDR1 MDHEN, CDR2 SYDVKM. Data came from immunoSEQ multiplex PCR; TCRdb stores just in-frame clones and leaves some out. This table has some 200,000 clones, approximately 81% appearing once. The sequence was obtained from a woman between 45 and 60 years old with acute COVID-19. The sequenced material came from PBMCs or T cells enriched from blood (not recorded which). The chain combines TRBV28 with TRBJ2-7; the match to TRBD1 covers 9 bases. The CDR3 protein is CASRPTGGAYEQYF. Here the CDR3 DNA reads TGTGCCAGCAGGCCCACAGGGGGCGCTTACGAGCAGTACTTC.